A single sample gave rise to the 28 T cell receptor beta chains below, sequenced in a study of chemoradiotherapy in HPV16-positive cancers. Here immunoSEQ multiplex PCR was the method, and the copy in TCRdb shows in-frame clones only, minus some. The repertoire holds approximately 30,000 clones, with approximately 88% as singletons. This material consisted of blood, taken from a patient who underwent chemoradiotherapy. The source of these receptors is a human donor with HPV-associated anogenital cancer.

J is TRBJ1-2 and V is TRBV6-5, with 9 bases matching TRBD1. The germline V gene has CDR1 MNHEY and CDR2 SVGAGI. CDR3 length: 15 amino acids. V lost 8 bases to trimming and J lost 8 bases; unmatched junction nucleotides: 15. The CDR3 protein is CASCFQGTGTLGYTF. CDR3 nucleotides: TGTGCCAGCTGTTTTCAAGGGACAGGGACCTTGGGCTACACCTTC.

This sequence joins TRBV9 and TRBJ2-7, with D possibly being TRBD2 (7 bases). This CDR3 contains 15 residues. Trimming removed 4 bases at V and 1 base at J, with 15 bases between. The germline gives CDR1 SGDLS, CDR2 YYNGEE. CDR3: CASSLGGSGSYEQYF. For the CDR3, the DNA is TGTGCCAGCAGCCTAGGGGGTAGCGGGTCCTACGAGCAGTACTTC.

This clone was seen only once. The J gene is TRBJ1-2, the V gene TRBV7-5; the D call in the table, TRBD1, was not verified against the DNA. TRBV7-5 corresponds to a pseudogene. CDR3 length: 17 amino acids. CDR3 amino acids: CARSFDRQGRSSYGYTF. The CDR3 nucleotides read TGTGCCAGAAGCTTTGACCGGCAGGGCAGGTCGAGCTATGGCTACACCTTC.

The chain joins TRBV9 to TRBJ2-3; D may correspond to TRBD1 or TRBD2 (5 bases each). Germline V lookup: CDR1 SGDLS, CDR2 YYNGEE. This CDR3 is built from 19 residues. Trimming removed 2 bases from V and 1 base from J, with 23 bases in between. The CDR3 region has the DNA TGTGCCAGCAGCGTGGGGTCTGCCGGGGCTGCTTATCGCACAGATACGCAGTATTTT. Its protein is CASSVGSAGAAYRTDTQYF.

The chain employs TRBV2 and TRBJ1-1; D gene unclear. Trimming removed 10 bases from V and 0 bases from J, with 12 bases in between. Germline V lookup: CDR1 SNHLY, CDR2 FYNNEI. The CDR3 has 13 residues. CDR3 in DNA: TGTGCCACCCAAAGGGAGATGAACACTGAAGCTTTCTTT. This gives the protein CATQREMNTEAFF.

This rearrangement joins TRBV10-1 to TRBJ2-2; D is unclear. The germline gives CDR1 WNHNN, CDR2 SYGVQD (reference sequence). The CDR3 length is 12 residues. Between the trimmed V and J ends, which lost 6 bases and 5 bases, there was a span of 7 bases. The CDR3 DNA follows: TGCGCCAGCAGCGCTGTAACCGGGGAGCTGTTTTTT. Translated, it gives CASSAVTGELFF.

The V call is TRBV5-1, the J call TRBJ1-2, with D tentatively TRBD1 (5 bases). Germline V lookup: CDR1 SGHRS, CDR2 YFSETQ. Trimming left V 1 base short and J 8 bases short, with 9 bases between. The CDR3 contains 12 residues. CDR3 sequence (DNA): TGCGCCAGCAGCTTGCAGGGTCAGGGCTACACCTTC. It specifies CASSLQGQGYTF.

The V gene is TRBV4-1, the J gene TRBJ1-2, with 9 positions matching TRBD1. Trimming removed 7 bases from V and 5 bases from J; junction bases left unmatched: 5. The CDR3 has 13 amino acids. CDR1 is MGHRA and CDR2 is YSYEKL in the germline V gene. The CDR3 here is CASNPGQGYGYTF. CDR3 nucleotides: TGCGCCAGCAACCCGGGACAGGGTTATGGCTACACCTTC.

This chain connects TRBV7-3 to TRBJ2-4; TRBD1 might be the D (5 bases). V was shortened by 0 bases and J by 0 bases, with 6 bases between the two germline ends. This CDR3 comprises 15 residues. Germline assignment: CDR1 SGHTA and CDR2 FQGTGA. In DNA, the CDR3 is TGTGCCAGCAGCTTAACAGGGGAAGCCAAAAACATTCAGTACTTC. Translation: CASSLTGEAKNIQYF.

The rearrangement uses TRBV30 and TRBJ1-5; D is ambiguous. The CDR3 loop spans 15 amino acids. V was cut by 2 bases and J by 7 bases, with 18 bases left in between. Germline CDR1 reads GTSNPN; CDR2 reads SVGIG (reference sequence). The CDR3: CAWSSPLGGYQPQHF. The CDR3 nucleotides read TGTGCCTGGAGTTCCCCTCTGGGAGGGTACCAGCCCCAGCATTTT. Full variable domain (missing parts from reference TRBV30 and TRBJ1-5): SQTIHQWPATLVQPVGSPLSLECTVEGTSNPNLYWYRQAAGRGLQLLFYSVGIGQISSEVPQNLSASRPQDRQFILSSKKLLLSDSGFYLCAWSSPLGGYQPQHFGDGTRLSIL.

This chain joins TRBV5-6 and TRBJ2-5, with 7 bases that match TRBD1. Germline trimming cut 2 bases from V and 4 bases from J; bases unmatched to any gene: 8. This CDR3 is built from 15 residues. CDR1 is SGHDT and CDR2 is YYEEEE in the germline V gene. The CDR3 loop reads CASSFGQVRRETQYF. The DNA of the CDR3 is TGTGCCAGCAGCTTCGGACAGGTACGGCGAGAGACCCAGTACTTC.

The rearrangement uses TRBV19 and TRBJ1-1, with D unresolved. V was cut by 5 bases and J by 1 base, with 11 bases left in between. Germline CDR1 LNHDA, CDR2 SQIVND (reference sequence). The CDR3 extends over 14 amino acids. CDR3: CASSVITANTEAFF. CDR3 DNA: TGTGCCAGTAGTGTAATAACAGCGAACACTGAAGCTTTCTTT.

The chain carries TRBV4-1 and TRBJ2-7, with 8 bases fitting TRBD1. Germline V gene lookup returns CDR1 MGHRA and CDR2 YSYEKL. The CDR3 contains 16 residues. The V gene end was trimmed by 1 base and the J gene end by 2 bases; junction bases not matched to a gene: 7. The CDR3 region has the DNA TGCGCCAGCAGCCAAGGGGGGACAGGTATTCCCTACGAGCAGTACTTC. It codes for CASSQGGTGIPYEQYF.

The chain carries TRBV5-8 and TRBJ1-2; 7 positions match TRBD1. Germline assignment: CDR1 SGHTS and CDR2 YDEGEE. V lost 3 bases and J lost 2; bases outside the gene matches: 7. There are 15 residues in the CDR3. CDR3 in DNA: TGTGCCAGCAGCTGGAACAGGGGAACAAACTATGGCTACACCTTC. Protein sequence: CASSWNRGTNYGYTF. Supplemented by reference TRBV5-8 and TRBJ1-2, the full variable domain reads EAGVTQSPTHLIKTRGQQATLRCSPISGHTSVYWYQQALGLGLQFLLWYDEGEERNRGNFPPRFSGRQFPNYSSELNVNALELEDSALYLCASSWNRGTNYGYTFGSGTRLTVV.

The chain is built from TRBV5-1 and TRBJ1-2; no firm D call. Trimming shortened V by 1 base and J by 3 bases, and 10 bases separated the two germline ends. The length of the CDR3 is 14 residues. Germline V gene data show CDR1 as SGHRS and CDR2 as YFSETQ. The CDR3 loop reads CASSLLMGDYGYTF. The CDR3 nucleotides are TGCGCCAGCAGCTTGTTAATGGGAGACTATGGCTACACCTTC. Full variable domain (outside the CDR3, taken from reference TRBV5-1 and TRBJ1-2): KAGVTQTPRYLIKTRGQQVTLSCSPISGHRSVSWYQQTPGQGLQFLFEYFSETQRNKGNFPGRFSGRQFSNSRSEMNVSTLELGDSALYLCASSLLMGDYGYTFGSGTRLTVV.

This clone was seen a few times. This chain links TRBV6-5 with TRBJ1-5; TRBD1 aligns across 10 bases. The J segment lost 6 bases and the V segment lost 5 bases, leaving 1 base of the junction unmatched. This CDR3 is 13 amino acids long. Germline lookup yields CDR1 MNHEY and CDR2 SVGAGI. This chain's CDR3 is CASSRTGGQPQHF. The CDR3 nucleotides are TGTGCCAGCAGTAGGACAGGGGGTCAGCCCCAGCATTTT.

This sequence joins TRBV27 and TRBJ2-3; 9 bases map to TRBD2. The CDR3 loop spans 19 amino acids. Germline V lookup: CDR1 MNHEY, CDR2 SMNVEV (reference sequence). The V segment lost 5 bases and the J segment 0 bases; nucleotides outside the gene matches: 15. The CDR3, as DNA: TGTGCCAGCAGTATTCGTGTGCTAGCGGGGATCCCTAGCACAGATACGCAGTATTTT. It translates to CASSIRVLAGIPSTDTQYF.

The chain recombines TRBV5-4 with TRBJ1-3; 9 positions agree with TRBD1. Trimming cost V 7 bases and J 7 bases; bases outside gene matches: 9. The CDR3 is 14 amino acids. The V gene's germline CDR1 is SGHNT and CDR2 YYREEE (reference sequence). Here the CDR3 DNA reads TGTGCCAGCCTGAAGACAGGGGGTAAGAACACCATATATTTT. As protein: CASLKTGGKNTIYF. The full variable domain, rest sourced from reference TRBV5-4 and TRBJ1-3, is ETGVTQSPTHLIKTRGQQVTLRCSSQSGHNTVSWYQQALGQGPQFIFQYYREEENGRGNFPPRFSGLQFPNYSSELNVNALELDDSALYLCASLKTGGKNTIYFGEGSWLTVV.

V and J are TRBV10-2 and TRBJ2-7; 14 bases are shared with TRBD2. Germline values: CDR1 WSHSY, CDR2 SAAADI. V dropped 1 base and J dropped 4; count of bases not matched to a gene: 3. The CDR3 spans 16 residues. The chain's CDR3 is CASSELGTSGGYEQYF. The CDR3 coding sequence is TGCGCCAGCAGTGAGTTAGGGACTAGCGGGGGATACGAGCAGTACTTC.

CDR3 amino acids: CASMGDEQFF. The DNA of the CDR3 is TGTGCCAGCATGGGGGATGAGCAGTTCTTC. This chain joins TRBV6-1 and TRBJ2-1, with D tentatively TRBD1 or TRBD2 (5 bases each). The CDR3 is made up of 10 amino acids. V lost 7 bases and J 8 bases, leaving 6 bases between the germline ends. In germline, CDR1 is MNHNS, CDR2 SASEGT.

V usage is TRBV4-1 and J usage is TRBJ1-5; D is uncertain. The length of the CDR3 is 16 residues. CDR1 and CDR2 (germline): MGHRA, YSYEKL. The V gene lost 0 bases and the J gene lost 0 bases, with 9 bases spanning the gap. The CDR3 DNA reads TGCGCCAGCAGCCAAGAAGGCAGCTATAGCAATCAGCCCCAGCATTTT. It specifies CASSQEGSYSNQPQHF.

The CDR3 nucleotides read TGTGCCAGCAGACAGACAGGTGGGAGAAACACCATATATTTT. Its translation is CASRQTGGRNTIYF. This chain joins TRBV2 and TRBJ1-3; perhaps TRBD1 as D (6 bases). The CDR3 is 14 residues long. The germline V gene encodes CDR1 SNHLY and CDR2 FYNNEI. Trimming pared 6 bases from V and 5 bases from J, leaving 14 bases between.

The V call is TRBV30, the J call TRBJ2-3; the D gene is possibly TRBD2 (7 bases). In germline, CDR1 is GTSNPN, CDR2 SVGIG (reference sequence). V was pared by 3 bases and J by 4 bases, with 14 bases between. The CDR3 extends over 14 amino acids. For the CDR3, the DNA is TGTGCCTGGAGCCTGGGGGGGCTAGCAGATACGCAGTATTTT. It is translated as CAWSLGGLADTQYF.

A few counts support this clone. The chain employs TRBV9 and TRBJ2-3; possible D gene TRBD2, 5 bases. The V gene lost 0 bases and the J gene lost 6 bases, with 11 bases spanning the gap. This CDR3 is 14 amino acids long. Per the germline V gene, CDR1 is SGDLS and CDR2 is YYNGEE. The CDR3 bases are TGTGCCAGCAGCGTAGAGTTAAGGGAGGATACGCAGTATTTT. Protein product: CASSVELREDTQYF.

The chain couples TRBV2 to TRBJ2-3; possibly TRBD2 for D (6 bases). V was trimmed by 3 bases and J by 2 bases, leaving 15 bases between them. The CDR3 consists of 16 residues. Germline assignment: CDR1 SNHLY and CDR2 FYNNEI. CDR3 bases: TGTGCCAGCAGTGAGCTGGCGGGAAGCCTCACAGATACGCAGTATTTT. It codes for CASSELAGSLTDTQYF.

Here the CDR3 reads CASSLGVSYEQYF. For the CDR3, the DNA is TGTGCCAGCAGCTTAGGAGTTTCCTACGAGCAGTACTTC. The chain employs TRBV11-2 and TRBJ2-7; D ambiguous. From germline, CDR1 is SGHAT and CDR2 FQNNGV. V was trimmed by 1 base and J by 1 base, leaving 5 bases between them. CDR3 size: 13 residues.

The chain links TRBV19 to TRBJ2-7; 10 bases are a match to TRBD2. V was pared by 3 bases and J by 4 bases, with 9 bases of the junction left unmatched. Germline V lookup: CDR1 LNHDA, CDR2 SQIVND (reference sequence). CDR3 size: 16 residues. CDR3 protein: CASSMPGTSGTYEQYF. As DNA, the CDR3 is TGTGCCAGTAGTATGCCTGGAACTAGCGGGACGTACGAGCAGTACTTC. The variable domain in full, completed from reference TRBV19 and TRBJ2-7, reads DGGITQSPKYLFRKEGQNVTLSCEQNLNHDAMYWYRQDPGQGLRLIYYSQIVNDFQKGDIAEGYSVSREKKESFPLTVTSAQKNPTAFYLCASSMPGTSGTYEQYFGPGTRLTVT.

The chain links TRBV4-1 to TRBJ1-5; D gene unclear. Germline CDR1 MGHRA, CDR2 YSYEKL. V was pared by 1 base and J by 6 bases, with 16 bases between. This CDR3 comprises 16 residues. The chain's CDR3 is CASSQGWRPEGQPQHF. CDR3 nucleotides: TGCGCCAGCAGCCAAGGATGGCGGCCAGAAGGTCAGCCCCAGCATTTT.